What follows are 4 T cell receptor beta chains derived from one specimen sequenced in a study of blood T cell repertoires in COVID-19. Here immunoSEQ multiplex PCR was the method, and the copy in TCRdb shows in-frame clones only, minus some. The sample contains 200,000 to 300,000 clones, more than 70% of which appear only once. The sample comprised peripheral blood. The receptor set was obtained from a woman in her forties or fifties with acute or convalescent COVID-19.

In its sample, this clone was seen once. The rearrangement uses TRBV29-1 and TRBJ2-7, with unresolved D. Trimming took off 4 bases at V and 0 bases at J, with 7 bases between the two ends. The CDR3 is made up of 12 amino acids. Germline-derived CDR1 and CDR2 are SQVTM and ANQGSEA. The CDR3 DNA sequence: TGCAGCGTTGCGGTTACCTCCTACGAGCAGTACTTC. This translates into CSVAVTSYEQYF.

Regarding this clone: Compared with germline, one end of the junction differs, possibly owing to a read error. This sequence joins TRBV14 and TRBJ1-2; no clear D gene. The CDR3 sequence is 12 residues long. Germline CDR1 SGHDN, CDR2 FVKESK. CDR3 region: CASSQELGVSAF. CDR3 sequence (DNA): TGTGCCAGCAGCCAAGAACTCGGAGTGTCCGCCTTC.

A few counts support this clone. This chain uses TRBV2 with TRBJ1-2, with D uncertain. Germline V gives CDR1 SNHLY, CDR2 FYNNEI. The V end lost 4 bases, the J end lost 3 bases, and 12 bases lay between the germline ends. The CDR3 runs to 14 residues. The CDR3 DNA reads TGTGCCAGCAGTGTCCGAGGCCGTGACTATGGCTACACCTTC. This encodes CASSVRGRDYGYTF.

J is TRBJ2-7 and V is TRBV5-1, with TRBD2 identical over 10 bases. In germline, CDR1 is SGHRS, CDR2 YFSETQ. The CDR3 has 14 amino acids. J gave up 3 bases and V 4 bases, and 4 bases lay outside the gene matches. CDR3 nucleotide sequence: TGCGCCAGCAGCGAAGCGGGAGGGATCTACGAGCAGTACTTC. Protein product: CASSEAGGIYEQYF.